Listed below are T cell receptor beta chains from one sample, sequenced in a study of T cells in Graves' hyperthyroidism and ophthalmopathy. TCRdb reprocessed the multiplex PCR reads with MiXCR, giving one entry per CDR3 protein. The sample consists of about 610,000 distinct CDR3 sequences, under 15% of them appearing once. The sequenced material came from blood. The receptors come from a woman between 40 and 55 years old with Graves' ophthalmopathy. CDR3s include the opening cysteine and the closing phenylalanine or tryptophan. The order of the fields is clone size, J gene, V gene, D gene, CDR3 DNA, CDR3 protein. A D gene is named only where the DNA matches it firmly. The listing skips clone size in some rows; elsewhere it reads once, few, many or a size class.

size: few; J: TRBJ2-2; V: TRBV19; D: -; DNA: TGTGCCAGTAGTATAGGCGTTGCCGGGGAGCTGTTTTTT; CDR3: CASSIGVAGELFF
size: -; J: TRBJ2-5; V: TRBV6-1; D: -; DNA: TGTGCCAGCAGGCAGAGGGGGCAAGAGACCCAGTACTTC; CDR3: CASRQRGQETQYF
size: many; J: TRBJ1-5; V: TRBV6-2/TRBV6-3; D: -; DNA: TGTGCCAGCAGTTTTGACAGGAGTCGGGTCAATCAGCCCCAGCATTTT; CDR3: CASSFDRSRVNQPQHF
size: -; J: TRBJ2-7; V: TRBV5-1; D: TRBD1; DNA: TGCGCCAGCAGCTGGACAGGGATCTCCTACGAGCAGTACTTC; CDR3: CASSWTGISYEQYF
size: many; J: TRBJ2-2; V: TRBV12-3/TRBV12-4; D: -; DNA: TGTGCCAGCAGTTTACACGGACTCGCGAACACCGGGGAGCTGTTTTTT; CDR3: CASSLHGLANTGELFF
size: many; J: TRBJ1-1; V: TRBV6-5; D: -; DNA: TGTGCCAGCAGTACCCGGACACCCACTGAAGCTTTCTTT; CDR3: CASSTRTPTEAFF
size: many; J: TRBJ2-5; V: TRBV20-1; D: TRBD2; DNA: TGCAGTGCCCGGACGTCGGCACTAGCGGGTTGGGAGACCCAGTACTTC; CDR3: CSARTSALAGWETQYF
size: many; J: TRBJ2-7; V: TRBV20-1; D: TRBD2; DNA: TGCAGTGCTAGAGGAGCGGGAGGGTCCTTCTACGAGCAGTACTTC; CDR3: CSARGAGGSFYEQYF
size: many; J: TRBJ2-5; V: TRBV11-2; D: TRBD1; DNA: TGTGCCAGTAGACAGGGAGAGACCCAGTACTTC; CDR3: CASRQGETQYF
size: many; J: TRBJ2-5; V: TRBV5-1; D: -; DNA: TGCGCCAGCAGCTTCGCAGCCCCGCGTGTGGAGACCCAGTACTTC; CDR3: CASSFAAPRVETQYF
size: few; J: TRBJ2-7; V: TRBV3-1; D: TRBD2; DNA: TGTGCCAGCAGCCAAGCCGCTAGCGGGACTCCTACGAAGCAGTACTTC; CDR3: CASSQAASGTPTKQYF
size: many; J: TRBJ2-2; V: TRBV7-3; D: TRBD2; DNA: TGTGCCAGCAGCTCCTATGGACTAGCCGCCGGGGAGCTGTTTTTT; CDR3: CASSSYGLAAGELFF
size: many; J: TRBJ2-7; V: TRBV7-9; D: TRBD1; DNA: TGTGCCAGCAGTCCCCGGGACAGGGGACAAGAGCAGTACTTC; CDR3: CASSPRDRGQEQYF
size: few; J: TRBJ2-2; V: TRBV11-1; D: -; DNA: TGTGCCAGCAGTCTTACCGCCAGCGTGGGCACCGGGGAGCTGTTTTTT; CDR3: CASSLTASVGTGELFF
size: -; J: TRBJ1-1; V: TRBV6-2/TRBV6-3; D: -; DNA: TGTGCCAGCAGTAAGACAGCGGACACTGAAGCTTTCTTT; CDR3: CASSKTADTEAFF
size: many; J: TRBJ2-7; V: TRBV6-1; D: TRBD1; DNA: TGTGCCAGCAGTAGAAACAGGGGAAATCACGAGCAGTACTTC; CDR3: CASSRNRGNHEQYF
size: many; J: TRBJ2-1; V: TRBV11-2; D: TRBD2; DNA: TGTGCCACCAAGACTAGCGGGCCCAATGAGCAGTTCTTC; CDR3: CATKTSGPNEQFF
size: many; J: TRBJ1-2; V: TRBV6-5; D: -; DNA: TGTGCCAGCAGTTACGGGGAGTCTAACTATGGCTACACCTTC; CDR3: CASSYGESNYGYTF
size: many; J: TRBJ2-7; V: TRBV7-2; D: TRBD2; DNA: TGTGCCAGCACCCCTAGCGGGATTTACGAGCAGTACTTC; CDR3: CASTPSGIYEQYF
size: many; J: TRBJ2-7; V: TRBV7-8; D: -; DNA: TGTGCCAGCAGCCGAGACGTCCACGAGCAGTACTTC; CDR3: CASSRDVHEQYF
size: -; J: TRBJ2-7; V: TRBV6-2/TRBV6-3; D: -; DNA: TGTGCCAGCAGCGGGGACGAGAAGTACGAGCAGTACTTC; CDR3: CASSGDEKYEQYF
size: many; J: TRBJ2-7; V: TRBV6-1; D: -; DNA: TGTGCCAGCGGCCGTCAGTACGAGCAGTACTTC; CDR3: CASGRQYEQYF
size: many; J: TRBJ1-2; V: TRBV12-3/TRBV12-4; D: TRBD1; DNA: TGTGCCAGCAGTTTGGGACAGGGGGCGGCCTATGGCTACACCTTC; CDR3: CASSLGQGAAYGYTF
size: many; J: TRBJ1-2; V: TRBV2; D: -; DNA: TGTGCCAGCAATTATGAGGGCGCGGGTTCGTTGTTATATGGCTACACCTTC; CDR3: CASNYEGAGSLLYGYTF
size: -; J: TRBJ2-7; V: TRBV7-9; D: -; DNA: TGTGCCAGCAGCCCTAGGCTAGATTACGAGCAGTACTTC; CDR3: CASSPRLDYEQYF
size: many; J: TRBJ2-7; V: TRBV18; D: -; DNA: TGTGCCAGCTCACCTCTCGACCGGACGCAGCAGTACTTC; CDR3: CASSPLDRTQQYF
size: -; J: TRBJ1-5; V: TRBV6-5; D: TRBD1; DNA: TGTGCCAGCAGTTCGGGACAGGGCTTTAAGCCCCAGCATTTT; CDR3: CASSSGQGFKPQHF
size: few; J: TRBJ2-2; V: TRBV3-1; D: -; DNA: TGTGCCAGCAGCCAAGATAATGAGTTCCCCACCGGGGAGCTGTTTTTT; CDR3: CASSQDNEFPTGELFF
size: many; J: TRBJ1-1; V: TRBV11-2; D: TRBD1; DNA: TGTGCCAGCAGCCTTCGGCGACAGGGCGGCACTGAAGCTTTCTTT; CDR3: CASSLRRQGGTEAFF